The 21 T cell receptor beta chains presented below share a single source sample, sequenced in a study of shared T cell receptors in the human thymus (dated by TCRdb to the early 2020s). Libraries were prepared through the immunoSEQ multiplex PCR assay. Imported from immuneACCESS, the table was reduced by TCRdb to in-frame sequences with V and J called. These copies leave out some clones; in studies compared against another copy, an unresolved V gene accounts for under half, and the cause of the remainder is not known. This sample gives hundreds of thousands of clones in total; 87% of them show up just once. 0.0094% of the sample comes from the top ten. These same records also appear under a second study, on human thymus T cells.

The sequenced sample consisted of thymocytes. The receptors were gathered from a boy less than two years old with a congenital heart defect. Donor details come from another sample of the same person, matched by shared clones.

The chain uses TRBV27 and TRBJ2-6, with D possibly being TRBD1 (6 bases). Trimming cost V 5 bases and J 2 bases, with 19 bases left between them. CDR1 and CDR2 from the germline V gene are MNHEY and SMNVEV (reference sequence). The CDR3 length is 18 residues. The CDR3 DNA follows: TGTGCCAGCAGTCCCCACAGGGCCCCTTGGGCTGGGGCCAACGTCCTGACTTTC. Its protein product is CASSPHRAPWAGANVLTF.

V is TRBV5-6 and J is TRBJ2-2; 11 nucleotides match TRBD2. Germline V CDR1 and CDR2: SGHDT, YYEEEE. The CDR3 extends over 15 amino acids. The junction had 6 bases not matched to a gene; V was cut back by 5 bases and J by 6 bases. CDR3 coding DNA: TGTGCCAGCAGTTTTAGCGGGAGGGCCCCCGGGGAGCTGTTTTTT. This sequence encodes CASSFSGRAPGELFF. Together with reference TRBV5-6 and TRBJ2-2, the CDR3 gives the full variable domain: DAGVTQSPTHLIKTRGQQVTLRCSPKSGHDTVSWYQQALGQGPQFIFQYYEEEERQRGNFPDRFSGHQFPNYSSELNVNALLLGDSALYLCASSFSGRAPGELFFGEGSRLTVL.

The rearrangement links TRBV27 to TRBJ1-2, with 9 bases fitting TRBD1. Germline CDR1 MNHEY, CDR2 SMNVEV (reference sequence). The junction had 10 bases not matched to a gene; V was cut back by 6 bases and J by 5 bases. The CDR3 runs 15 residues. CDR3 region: CASRSVQGAGYGYTF. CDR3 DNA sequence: TGTGCCAGCAGATCAGTACAGGGGGCAGGATATGGCTACACCTTC.

CDR3 in amino acids: CASSARSRYGYTF. The CDR3 nucleotides read TGTGCCAGCAGCGCGAGAAGCCGCTATGGCTACACCTTC. This chain uses TRBV7-2 with TRBJ1-2; D is ambiguous. The CDR3 spans 13 residues. Between the trimmed V and J ends, which lost 5 bases and 4 bases, there was a span of 11 bases. Germline loops: CDR1 SGHTA, CDR2 FQGNSA. Full variable domain (missing parts from reference TRBV7-2 and TRBJ1-2): GAGVSQSPSNKVTEKGKDVELRCDPISGHTALYWYRQSLGQGLEFLIYFQGNSAPDKSGLPSDRFSAERTGGSVSTLTIQRTQQEDSAVYLCASSARSRYGYTFGSGTRLTVV.

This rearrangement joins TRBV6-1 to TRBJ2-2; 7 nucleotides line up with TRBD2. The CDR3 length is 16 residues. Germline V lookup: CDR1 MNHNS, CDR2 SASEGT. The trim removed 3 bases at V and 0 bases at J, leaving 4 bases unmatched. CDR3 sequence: CASSEGGDANTGELFF. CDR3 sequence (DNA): TGTGCCAGCAGTGAGGGGGGGGACGCGAACACCGGGGAGCTGTTTTTT.

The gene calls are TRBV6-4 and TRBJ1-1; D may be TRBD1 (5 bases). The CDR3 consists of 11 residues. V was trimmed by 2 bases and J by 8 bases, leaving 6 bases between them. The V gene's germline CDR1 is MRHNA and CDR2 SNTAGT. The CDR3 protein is CASSDGAEAFF. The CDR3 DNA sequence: TGTGCCAGCAGTGACGGGGCGGAAGCTTTCTTT.

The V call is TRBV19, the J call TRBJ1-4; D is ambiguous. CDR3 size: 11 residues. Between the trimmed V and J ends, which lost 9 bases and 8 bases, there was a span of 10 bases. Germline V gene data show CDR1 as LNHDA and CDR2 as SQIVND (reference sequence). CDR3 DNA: TGTGCCAGCAGAATTAACGAAAAACTGTTTTTT. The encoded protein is CASRINEKLFF.

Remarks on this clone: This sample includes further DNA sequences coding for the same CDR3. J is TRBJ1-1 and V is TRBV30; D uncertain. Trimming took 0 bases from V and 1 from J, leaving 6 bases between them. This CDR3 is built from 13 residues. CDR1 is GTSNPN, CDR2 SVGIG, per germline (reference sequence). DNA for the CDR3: TGTGCCTGGAGTGTACGACAGAACACTGAAGCTTTCTTT. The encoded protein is CAWSVRQNTEAFF.

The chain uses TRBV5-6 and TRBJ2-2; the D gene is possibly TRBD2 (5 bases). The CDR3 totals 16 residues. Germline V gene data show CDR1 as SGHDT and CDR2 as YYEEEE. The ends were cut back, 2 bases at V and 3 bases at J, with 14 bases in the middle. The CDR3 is CASSLGLSSYTGELFF. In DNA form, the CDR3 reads TGTGCCAGCAGCTTAGGACTCTCGAGCTACACCGGGGAGCTGTTTTTT.

CDR3 residues: CASSEGRLAKNIQYF. CDR3 sequence (DNA): TGCGCCAGCAGTGAGGGCAGGCTGGCCAAAAACATTCAGTACTTC. The chain uses TRBV10-1 and TRBJ2-4, with unresolved D. V lost 2 bases, J lost 1 base, and 9 bases lay in between. CDR3 length: 15 residues. The germline gives CDR1 WNHNN, CDR2 SYGVQD (reference sequence).

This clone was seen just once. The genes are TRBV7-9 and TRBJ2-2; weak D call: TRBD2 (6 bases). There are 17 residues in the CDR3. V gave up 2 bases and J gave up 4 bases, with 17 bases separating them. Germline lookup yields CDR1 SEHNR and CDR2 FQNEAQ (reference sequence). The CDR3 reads CASSLRRWTGVTGELFF. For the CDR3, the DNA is TGTGCCAGCAGCTTAAGAAGGTGGACGGGGGTCACCGGGGAGCTGTTTTTT. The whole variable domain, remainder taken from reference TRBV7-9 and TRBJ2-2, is DTGVSQNPRHKITKRGQNVTFRCDPISEHNRLYWYRQTLGQGPEFLTYFQNEAQLEKSRLLSDRFSAERPKGSFSTLEIQRTEQGDSAMYLCASSLRRWTGVTGELFFGEGSRLTVL.

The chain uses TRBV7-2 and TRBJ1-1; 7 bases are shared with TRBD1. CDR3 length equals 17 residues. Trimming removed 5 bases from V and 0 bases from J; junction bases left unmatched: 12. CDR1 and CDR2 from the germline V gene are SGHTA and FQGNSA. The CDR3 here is CASSPGQEKMMNTEAFF. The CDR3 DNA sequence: TGTGCCAGCAGCCCTGGACAGGAGAAGATGATGAACACTGAAGCTTTCTTT.

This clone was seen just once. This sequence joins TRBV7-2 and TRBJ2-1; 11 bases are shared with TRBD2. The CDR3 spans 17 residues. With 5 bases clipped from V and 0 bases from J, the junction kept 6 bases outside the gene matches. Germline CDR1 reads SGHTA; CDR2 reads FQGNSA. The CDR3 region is CASSRGTSGPSYNEQFF. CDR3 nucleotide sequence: TGTGCCAGCAGCCGTGGGACTAGCGGTCCCTCCTACAATGAGCAGTTCTTC. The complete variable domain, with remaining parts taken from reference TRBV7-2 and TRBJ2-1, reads GAGVSQSPSNKVTEKGKDVELRCDPISGHTALYWYRQSLGQGLEFLIYFQGNSAPDKSGLPSDRFSAERTGGSVSTLTIQRTQQEDSAVYLCASSRGTSGPSYNEQFFGPGTRLTVL.

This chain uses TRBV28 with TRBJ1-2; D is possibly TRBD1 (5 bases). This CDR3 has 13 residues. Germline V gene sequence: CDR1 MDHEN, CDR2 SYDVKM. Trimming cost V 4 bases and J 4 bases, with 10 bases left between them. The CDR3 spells CASSSTGFYGYTF. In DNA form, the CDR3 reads TGTGCCAGCAGTTCCACAGGTTTCTATGGCTACACCTTC.

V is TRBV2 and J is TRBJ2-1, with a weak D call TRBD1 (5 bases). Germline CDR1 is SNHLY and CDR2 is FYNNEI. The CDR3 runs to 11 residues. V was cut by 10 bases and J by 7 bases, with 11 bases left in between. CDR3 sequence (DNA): TGTGCCACCAAAAGGGGTAATGAGCAGTTCTTC. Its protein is CATKRGNEQFF.

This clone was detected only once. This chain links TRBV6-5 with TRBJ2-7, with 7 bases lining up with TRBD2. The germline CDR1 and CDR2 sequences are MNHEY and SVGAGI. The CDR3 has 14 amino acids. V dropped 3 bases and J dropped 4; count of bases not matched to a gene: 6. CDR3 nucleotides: TGTGCCAGCAGTTATCGGGGGGAACAGTACGAGCAGTACTTC. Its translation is CASSYRGEQYEQYF.

In DNA, the CDR3 is TGTGCCAGCAGCTTGGATCTGCAGGGGGGCGATGAGCAGTTCTTC. This sequence encodes CASSLDLQGGDEQFF. The V and J genes are TRBV5-6 and TRBJ2-1, with TRBD1 as a possible D gene (7 bases). This CDR3 region has 15 residues. Trimming shortened V by 0 bases and J by 8 bases, and 15 bases separated the two germline ends. CDR1 is SGHDT, CDR2 YYEEEE, per germline.

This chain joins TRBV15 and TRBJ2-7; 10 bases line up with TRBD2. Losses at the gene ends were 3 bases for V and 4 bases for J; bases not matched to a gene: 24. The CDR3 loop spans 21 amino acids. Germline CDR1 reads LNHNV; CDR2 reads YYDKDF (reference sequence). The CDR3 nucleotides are TGTGCCACCAGCAGGTCTAAGAACAGAGGAGCGGGAGGGAAAGGAGGGTACGAGCAGTACTTC. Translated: CATSRSKNRGAGGKGGYEQYF.

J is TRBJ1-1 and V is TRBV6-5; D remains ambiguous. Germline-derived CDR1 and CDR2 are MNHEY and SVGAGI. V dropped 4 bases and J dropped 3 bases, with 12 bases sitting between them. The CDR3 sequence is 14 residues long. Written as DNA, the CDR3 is TGTGCCAGCAGTTCCGGGGAGCAGGACACTGAAGCTTTCTTT. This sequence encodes CASSSGEQDTEAFF.

CDR3 residues: CASGRGGAASYNEQFF. The CDR3 DNA reads TGTGCCAGCGGGAGAGGCGGGGCGGCCTCCTACAATGAGCAGTTCTTC. This chain joins TRBV7-6 and TRBJ2-1, with D maybe TRBD2 (6 bases). CDR1 is SGHVS and CDR2 is FNYEAQ in the germline V gene. The CDR3 is made up of 16 amino acids. With 8 bases removed from V and 0 bases from J, the gap between germline ends came to 17 bases.

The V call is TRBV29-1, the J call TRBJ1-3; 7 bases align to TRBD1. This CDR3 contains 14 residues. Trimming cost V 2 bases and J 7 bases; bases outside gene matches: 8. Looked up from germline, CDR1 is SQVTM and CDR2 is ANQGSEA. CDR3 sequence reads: CSVEPGQEGNTIYF. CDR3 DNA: TGCAGCGTTGAACCCGGACAGGAGGGGAACACCATATATTTT.